This passage covers 15 T cell receptor beta chains from one sample sequenced in a study of T cells after yellow fever vaccination. TCRdb used MiXCR to reprocess the 5' RACE reads, holding one entry per CDR3 protein. The data hold 150,000 to 200,000 distinct CDR3 sequences, with approximately 9.9% observed a single time. Specimen: CD8+ T cells sorted from PBMCs, collected 15 days after the yellow fever booster vaccination. The source of these receptors is a man aged 18 to 30 who received the YFV17D yellow fever vaccine.

This chain connects TRBV5-5 to TRBJ2-2; no clear D. V lost 1 base, J lost 6 bases, and 4 bases lay in between. The germline CDR1 and CDR2 sequences are SGHKS and YYEKEE (reference sequence). CDR3 length equals 12 residues. CDR3 DNA: TGTGCCAGCAGCTTGTTTCCCGGGGAGCTGTTTTTT. Translating gives CASSLFPGELFF. Based on the CDR3 plus reference TRBV5-5 and TRBJ2-2, the full variable domain is DAGVTQSPTHLIKTRGQQVTLRCSPISGHKSVSWYQQVLGQGPQFIFQYYEKEERGRGNFPDRFSARQFPNYSSELNVNALLLGDSALYLCASSLFPGELFFGEGSRLTVL.

In its sample, this clonotype was seen many times. J is TRBJ2-3 and V is TRBV5-1; maybe TRBD2 (5 bases). This CDR3 region has 15 residues. The V gene lost 6 bases and the J gene lost 0 bases, with 14 bases spanning the gap. The V gene's germline CDR1 is SGHRS and CDR2 YFSETQ. The CDR3 DNA reads as TGCGCCAGCATCGCCCGGGGATCTAGCACAGATACGCAGTATTTT. Translation gives CASIARGSSTDTQYF.

The chain carries TRBV4-3 and TRBJ2-7; a possible D gene is TRBD2 (7 bases). Deletions cut 0 bases from V and 5 bases from J, with 14 bases between. This CDR3 is built from 15 residues. CDR1 LGHNA and CDR2 YSLEER come from the germline V gene. CDR3 protein: CASSQDYRGADEQYF. The CDR3 coding sequence is TGCGCCAGCAGCCAAGATTACCGGGGGGCCGACGAGCAGTACTTC.

This clonotype was found a few times. The chain has TRBV7-3 and TRBJ2-1; weak D call: TRBD2 (5 bases). The CDR3 has 13 amino acids. V was clipped by 1 base and J by 5 bases, with 6 bases between them. In germline, CDR1 is SGHTA, CDR2 FQGTGA. DNA for the CDR3: TGTGCCAGCAGCTTAATCGGGGACAATGAGCAGTTCTTC. Translated: CASSLIGDNEQFF.

This clonotype was found a few times. The J gene is TRBJ1-6, the V gene TRBV7-8; maybe TRBD1 (5 bases). Germline loops: CDR1 SGHVS, CDR2 FQNEAQ. This CDR3 has 16 residues. V was shortened by 2 bases and J by 2 bases, with 10 bases between the two germline ends. CDR3 nucleotide sequence: TGTGCCAGCAGCTTAAGGGACCGGCCCTATAATTCACCCCTCCACTTT. It is translated as CASSLRDRPYNSPLHF.

This clonotype was seen ten or more times. The rearrangement uses TRBV10-3 and TRBJ2-7; D assignment may be TRBD1 or TRBD2 (5 bases each). Trimming took 6 bases from V and 4 from J, leaving 13 bases between them. Germline V gene data show CDR1 as ENHRY and CDR2 as SYGVKD. This CDR3 region has 13 residues. The CDR3 nucleotides are TGTGCCATCAGAAGCGGACAAGCGTACGAGCAGTACGTC. It encodes CAIRSGQAYEQYV.

This clonotype was detected only a few times. The V call is TRBV6-1, the J call TRBJ2-2; 9 bases are a match to TRBD2. J lost 3 bases, V lost 5 bases, and 7 bases had no gene match. Germline values: CDR1 MNHNS, CDR2 SASEGT. The CDR3 is 16 amino acids. The DNA for the CDR3 is TGTGCCAGCAGTTGGCGGGGGGGCGGTGACACCGGGGAGCTGTTTTTT. This sequence encodes CASSWRGGGDTGELFF.

The chain recombines TRBV20-1 with TRBJ2-2; D possibly corresponds to TRBD2 (7 bases). The CDR3 consists of 13 residues. Germline CDR1 and CDR2: DFQATT and SNEGSKA (reference sequence). The ends were cut back, 5 bases at V and 6 bases at J, with 13 bases in the middle. The CDR3 region has the DNA TGCAGTGCTGCGGGGGCCGGGCCCGGGGAGCTGTTTTTT. Its translation is CSAAGAGPGELFF.

This clonotype has more than one count but fewer than ten. The chain uses TRBV20-1 and TRBJ2-7; the match to TRBD2 covers 7 bases. With 5 bases clipped from V and 3 bases from J, the junction kept 4 bases outside the gene matches. The germline V gene has CDR1 DFQATT and CDR2 SNEGSKA (reference sequence). The CDR3 has 12 amino acids. The CDR3 DNA sequence: TGCAGTGCTTGGGGACTACACTACGAGCAGTACTTC. Its translation is CSAWGLHYEQYF.

This chain connects TRBV7-9 to TRBJ2-7; the D call may be TRBD1 or TRBD2 (6 bases each). V lost 5 bases and J 4 bases, leaving 15 bases between the germline ends. The CDR3 extends over 14 amino acids. CDR1 and CDR2 from the germline V gene are SEHNR and FQNEAQ (reference sequence). CDR3 DNA: TGTGCCAGCAGCGTGACGGGGGCGCAGTACGAGCAGTACTTC. Its protein is CASSVTGAQYEQYF.

The chain links TRBV4-3 to TRBJ2-3, with TRBD1 identical over 8 bases. This CDR3 is built from 12 residues. Germline V gives CDR1 LGHNA, CDR2 YSLEER. J was trimmed by 14 bases and V by 4 bases; bases with no gene match: 8. CDR3 sequence reads: CASSLVGQGLYF. CDR3 coding DNA: TGCGCCAGCAGCCTAGTAGGACAGGGTCTGTATTTT.

The chain joins TRBV12-3 or TRBV12-4 to TRBJ2-1; no definite D call. The CDR3 is 12 residues long. Trimming shortened V by 5 bases and J by 9 bases, and 11 bases separated the two germline ends. The CDR3 reads CASSMTAGEQFF. CDR3 coding DNA: TGTGCCAGCAGTATGACTGCTGGTGAGCAGTTCTTC.

This clonotype occurred a few times. This rearrangement joins TRBV6-6 to TRBJ2-5; D ambiguous. V lost 8 bases and J lost 5, with 15 bases in between. The CDR3 length is 13 residues. From germline, CDR1 is MNHNY and CDR2 SVGAGI (reference sequence). CDR3 bases: TGTGCCAGCGGGCTGGCCCCGTGGGAGACCCAGTACTTC. This sequence encodes CASGLAPWETQYF.

In this sample, this clonotype turned up a few times. The CDR3: CSATAGELFF. The CDR3 DNA follows: TGCAGCGCTACCGCCGGGGAGCTGTTTTTT. V and J are TRBV29-1 and TRBJ2-2; no definite D call. With 7 bases removed from V and 6 bases from J, the gap between germline ends came to 6 bases. This CDR3 is built from 10 residues. Germline lookup yields CDR1 SQVTM and CDR2 ANQGSEA.

This clonotype has just a few counts. The chain carries TRBV4-2 and TRBJ2-1; D may be TRBD1 (5 bases). V was pared by 4 bases and J by 7 bases, with 17 bases between. The CDR3 covers 15 residues. In germline, CDR1 is LGHNA, CDR2 YNFKEQ. DNA for the CDR3: TGTGCCAGCAGCCCAGGGCAGGGCTCGACGAATGAGCAGTTCTTC. This codes for CASSPGQGSTNEQFF.